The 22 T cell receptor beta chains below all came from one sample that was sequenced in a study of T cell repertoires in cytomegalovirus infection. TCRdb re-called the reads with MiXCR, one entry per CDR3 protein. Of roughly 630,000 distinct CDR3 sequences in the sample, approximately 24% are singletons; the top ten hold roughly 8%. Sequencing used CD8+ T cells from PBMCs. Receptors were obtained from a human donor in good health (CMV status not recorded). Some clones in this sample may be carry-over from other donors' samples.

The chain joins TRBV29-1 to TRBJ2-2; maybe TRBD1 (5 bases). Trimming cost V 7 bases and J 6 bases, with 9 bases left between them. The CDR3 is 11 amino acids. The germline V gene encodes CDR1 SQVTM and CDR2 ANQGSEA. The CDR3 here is CSALGAGELFF. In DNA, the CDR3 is TGCAGCGCTCTAGGGGCCGGGGAGCTGTTTTTT.

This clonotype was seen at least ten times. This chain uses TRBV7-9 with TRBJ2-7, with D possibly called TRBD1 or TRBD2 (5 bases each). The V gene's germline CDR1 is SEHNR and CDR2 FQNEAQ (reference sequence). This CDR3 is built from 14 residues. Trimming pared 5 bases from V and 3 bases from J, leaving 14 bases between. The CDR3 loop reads CASSPGVGDYEQYF. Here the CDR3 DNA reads TGTGCCAGCAGCCCCGGGGTGGGGGACTACGAGCAGTACTTC.

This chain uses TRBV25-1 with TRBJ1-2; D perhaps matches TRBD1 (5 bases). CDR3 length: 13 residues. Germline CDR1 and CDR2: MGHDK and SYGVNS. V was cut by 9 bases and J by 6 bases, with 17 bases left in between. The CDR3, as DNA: TGTGCCAGTCGACTAGGTGGGACCGATGGCTACACCTTC. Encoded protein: CASRLGGTDGYTF.

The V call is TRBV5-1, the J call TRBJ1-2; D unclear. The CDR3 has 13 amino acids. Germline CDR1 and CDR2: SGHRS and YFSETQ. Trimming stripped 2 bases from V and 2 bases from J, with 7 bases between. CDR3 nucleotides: TGCGCCAGCAGCTTCCGGGAGAACTATGGCTACACCTTC. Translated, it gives CASSFRENYGYTF.

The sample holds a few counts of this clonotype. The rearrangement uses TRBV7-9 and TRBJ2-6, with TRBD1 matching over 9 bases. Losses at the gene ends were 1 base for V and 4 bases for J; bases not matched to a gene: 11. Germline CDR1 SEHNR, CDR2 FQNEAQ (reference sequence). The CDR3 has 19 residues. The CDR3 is CASSLGPGQGSGGANVLTF. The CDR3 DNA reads TGTGCCAGCAGCTTAGGTCCTGGACAGGGGTCGGGCGGGGCCAACGTCCTGACTTTC.

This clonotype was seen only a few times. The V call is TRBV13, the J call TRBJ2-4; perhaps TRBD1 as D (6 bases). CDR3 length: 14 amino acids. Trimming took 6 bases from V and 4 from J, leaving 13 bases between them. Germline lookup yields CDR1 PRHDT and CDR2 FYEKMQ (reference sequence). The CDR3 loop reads CASSLQGPKNIQYF. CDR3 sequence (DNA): TGTGCCAGCAGTCTACAGGGCCCTAAAAACATTCAGTACTTC.

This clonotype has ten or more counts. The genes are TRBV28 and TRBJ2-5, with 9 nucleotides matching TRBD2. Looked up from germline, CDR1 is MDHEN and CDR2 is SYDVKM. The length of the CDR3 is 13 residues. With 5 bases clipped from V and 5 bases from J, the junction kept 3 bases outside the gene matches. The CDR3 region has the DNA TGTGCCAGCAGTGTAGCGGGGGCGGAGACCCAGTACTTC. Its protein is CASSVAGAETQYF.

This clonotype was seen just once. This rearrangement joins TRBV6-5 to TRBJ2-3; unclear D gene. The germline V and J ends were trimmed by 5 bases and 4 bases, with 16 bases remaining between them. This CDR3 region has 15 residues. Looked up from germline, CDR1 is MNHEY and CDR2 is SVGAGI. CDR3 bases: TGTGCCAGCAGTAGCTGGACCAACCTCCCAGATACGCAGTATTTT. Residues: CASSSWTNLPDTQYF.

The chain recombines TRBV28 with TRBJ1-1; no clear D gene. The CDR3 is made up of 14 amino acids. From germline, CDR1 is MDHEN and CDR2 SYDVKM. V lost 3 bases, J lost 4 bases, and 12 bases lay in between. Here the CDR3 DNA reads TGTGCCAGCAGTTTGGAGGGTCGAGCCACTGAAGCTTTCTTT. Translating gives CASSLEGRATEAFF.

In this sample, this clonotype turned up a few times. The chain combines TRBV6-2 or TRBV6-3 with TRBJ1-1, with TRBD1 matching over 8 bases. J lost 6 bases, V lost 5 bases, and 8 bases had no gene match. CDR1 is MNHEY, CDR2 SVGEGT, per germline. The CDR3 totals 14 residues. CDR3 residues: CASSPGGQLAEAFF. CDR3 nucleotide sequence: TGTGCCAGCAGTCCAGGGGGCCAGTTGGCTGAAGCTTTCTTT.

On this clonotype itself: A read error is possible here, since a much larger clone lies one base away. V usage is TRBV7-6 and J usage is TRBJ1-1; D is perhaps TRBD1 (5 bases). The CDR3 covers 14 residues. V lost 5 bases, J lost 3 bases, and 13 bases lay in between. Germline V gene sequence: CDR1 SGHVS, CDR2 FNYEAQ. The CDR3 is CASSVVGGDTEAFF. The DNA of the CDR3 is TGTGCCAGCAGCGTAGTTGGGGGGGACACTGAAGCTTTCTTT. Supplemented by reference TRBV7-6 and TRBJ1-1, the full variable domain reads GAGVSQSPRYKVTKRGQDVALRCDPISGHVSLYWYRQALGQGPEFLTYFNYEAQQDKSGLPNDRFSAERPEGSISTLTIQRTEQRDSAMYRCASSVVGGDTEAFFGQGTRLTVV.

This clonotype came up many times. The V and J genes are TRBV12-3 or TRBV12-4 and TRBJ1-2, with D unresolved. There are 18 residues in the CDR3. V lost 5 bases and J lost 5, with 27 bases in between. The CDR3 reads CASSQLGPLRRKDYGYTF. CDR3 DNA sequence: TGTGCCAGCAGTCAGCTCGGTCCCCTGAGGAGAAAAGATTATGGCTACACCTTC.

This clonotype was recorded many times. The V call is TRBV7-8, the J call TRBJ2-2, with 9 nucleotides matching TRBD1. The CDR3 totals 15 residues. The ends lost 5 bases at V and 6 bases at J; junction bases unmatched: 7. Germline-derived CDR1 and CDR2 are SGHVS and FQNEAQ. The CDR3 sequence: CASSLDRGDAGELFF. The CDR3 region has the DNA TGTGCCAGCAGCCTAGACAGGGGGGATGCCGGGGAGCTGTTTTTT.

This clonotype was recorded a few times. CDR3: CASSLTSRPEQYF. As DNA, the CDR3 is TGTGCCAGCAGTCTAACAAGCCGTCCCGAGCAGTACTTC. This rearrangement joins TRBV5-5 to TRBJ2-7; no firm D call. The germline CDR1 and CDR2 sequences are SGHKS and YYEKEE (reference sequence). V was pared by 5 bases and J by 6 bases, with 15 bases between. This CDR3 is built from 13 residues.

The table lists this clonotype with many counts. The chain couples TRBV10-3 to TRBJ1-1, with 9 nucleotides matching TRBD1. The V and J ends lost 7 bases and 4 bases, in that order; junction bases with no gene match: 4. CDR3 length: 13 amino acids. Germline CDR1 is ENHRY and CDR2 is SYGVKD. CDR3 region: CAIIGQGSTEAFF. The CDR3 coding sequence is TGTGCCATCATCGGACAGGGGAGCACTGAAGCTTTCTTT.

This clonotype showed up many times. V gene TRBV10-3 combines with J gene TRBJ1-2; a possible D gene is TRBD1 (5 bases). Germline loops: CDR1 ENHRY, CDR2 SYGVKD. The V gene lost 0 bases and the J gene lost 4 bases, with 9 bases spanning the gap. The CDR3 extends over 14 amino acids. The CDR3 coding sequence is TGTGCCATCAGTGAGTCGTTAGGGGCCTATGGCTACACCTTC. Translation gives CAISESLGAYGYTF.

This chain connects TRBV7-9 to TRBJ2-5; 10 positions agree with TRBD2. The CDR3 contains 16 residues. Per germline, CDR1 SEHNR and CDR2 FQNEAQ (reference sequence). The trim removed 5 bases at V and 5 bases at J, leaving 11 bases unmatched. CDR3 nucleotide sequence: TGTGCCAGCAGCCCGGACGAGCGGGGGGGTCGGGAGACCCAGTACTTC. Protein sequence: CASSPDERGGRETQYF.

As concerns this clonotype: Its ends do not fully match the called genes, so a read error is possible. CDR3 DNA sequence: TGTGCCAGCAGTGAAGCTGTGGGGCCTTCGGACCCCTCGCGGTTC. Its translation is CASSEAVGPSDPSRF. This chain connects TRBV2 to TRBJ2-1, with D perhaps TRBD1 (5 bases). Germline V lookup: CDR1 SNHLY, CDR2 FYNNEI. The CDR3 extends over 15 amino acids.

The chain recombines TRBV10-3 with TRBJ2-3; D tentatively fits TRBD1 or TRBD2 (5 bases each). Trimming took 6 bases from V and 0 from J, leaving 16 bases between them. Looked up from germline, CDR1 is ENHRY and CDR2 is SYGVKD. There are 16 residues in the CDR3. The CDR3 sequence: CAIRTRDRGSTDTQYF. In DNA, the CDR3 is TGTGCCATCAGAACCCGGGACCGAGGTAGCACAGATACGCAGTATTTT.

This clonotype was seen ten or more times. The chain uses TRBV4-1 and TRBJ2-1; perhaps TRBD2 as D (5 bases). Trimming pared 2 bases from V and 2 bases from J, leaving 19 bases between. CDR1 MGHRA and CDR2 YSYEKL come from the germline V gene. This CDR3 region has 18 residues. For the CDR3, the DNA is TGCGCCAGCAGCCAACCACAAGTCCGGGGTCCCACCTACAATGAGCAGTTCTTC. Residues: CASSQPQVRGPTYNEQFF.

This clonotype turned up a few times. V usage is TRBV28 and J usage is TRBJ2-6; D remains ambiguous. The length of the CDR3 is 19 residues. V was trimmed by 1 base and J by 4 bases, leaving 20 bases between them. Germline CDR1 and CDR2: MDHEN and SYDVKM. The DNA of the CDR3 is TGTGCCAGCAGTTTATCCATAACAGAGGACCTTGGGGGGGCCAACGTCCTGACTTTC. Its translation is CASSLSITEDLGGANVLTF.

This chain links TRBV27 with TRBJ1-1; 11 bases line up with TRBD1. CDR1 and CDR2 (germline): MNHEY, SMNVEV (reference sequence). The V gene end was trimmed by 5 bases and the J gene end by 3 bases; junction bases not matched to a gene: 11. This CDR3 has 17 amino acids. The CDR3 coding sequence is TGTGCCAGCAGTACCCTGGGACAGGGGGTTATGGACACTGAAGCTTTCTTT. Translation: CASSTLGQGVMDTEAFF.